This is a list of T cell receptor beta chains from one sample in a study of T cell changes during pregnancy in multiple sclerosis. The data were produced by immunoSEQ multiplex PCR, yet TCRdb's version contains in-frame clones alone and is incomplete. The sample lists about 75,000 clones; 75% to 95% were seen once. The sequences come from CD4+ T cells from peripheral blood mononuclear cells, collected before pregnancy. These receptors were taken from a female donor with multiple sclerosis, enrolled in a pregnancy study. CDR3s include the opening cysteine and the closing phenylalanine or tryptophan. A D gene is named only where the DNA matches it firmly. Where a row states a size, it is once, few, many or the class of an expanded clone; other rows omit it.

CDR3 DNA: TGTGCCAGCAGCGGACTAGCTCAAGAGACCCAGTACTTC
CDR3 protein: CASSGLAQETQYF
clone size: -
D gene: TRBD2
J gene: TRBJ2-5
V gene: TRBV7-6

CDR3 DNA: TGTGCCAGCAGCCCCGGACTAGCGGGAGAGGGGGGAGGGGGCATTCAGTACTTC
CDR3 protein: CASSPGLAGEGGGGIQYF
clone size: -
D gene: TRBD2
J gene: TRBJ2-4
V gene: TRBV11-3

CDR3 DNA: TGTGCCAGCAGTCCAGACGGGAACTATGGCTACACCTTC
CDR3 protein: CASSPDGNYGYTF
clone size: -
D gene: -
J gene: TRBJ1-2
V gene: TRBV27

CDR3 DNA: TGTGCCAGTAGTATGCAGGGGCTCAGCAATCAGCCCCAGCATTTT
CDR3 protein: CASSMQGLSNQPQHF
clone size: -
D gene: -
J gene: TRBJ1-5
V gene: TRBV19

CDR3 DNA: TGTGCCAGCAGTCGGAGCGGGCCCTCCTACGAGCAGTACTTC
CDR3 protein: CASSRSGPSYEQYF
clone size: -
D gene: -
J gene: TRBJ2-7
V gene: TRBV5-4

CDR3 DNA: TGTGCCAGCAGCTGGCGGGACGCCCTGGCTGGGGAGACCCAGTACTTC
CDR3 protein: CASSWRDALAGETQYF
clone size: -
D gene: -
J gene: TRBJ2-5
V gene: TRBV11-1

CDR3 DNA: TGCAGCGTTCGGGAGCGCAATGAGCAGTTCTTC
CDR3 protein: CSVRERNEQFF
clone size: -
D gene: -
J gene: TRBJ2-1
V gene: TRBV29-1

CDR3 DNA: TGTGCCAGCAGTTTCCGGGACAGGGGAGCCTACGAGCAGTACTTC
CDR3 protein: CASSFRDRGAYEQYF
clone size: -
D gene: TRBD1
J gene: TRBJ2-7
V gene: TRBV28

CDR3 DNA: TGTGCCAGCATTGGGACAGGCAATCAGCCCCAGCATTTT
CDR3 protein: CASIGTGNQPQHF
clone size: -
D gene: TRBD1
J gene: TRBJ1-5
V gene: TRBV6-1

CDR3 DNA: TGTGCCAGCAGCGAAGGGAATGGACAGGGAAGTTCACCCCTCCACTTT
CDR3 protein: CASSEGNGQGSSPLHF
clone size: -
D gene: TRBD1
J gene: TRBJ1-6
V gene: TRBV7-9

CDR3 DNA: TGTGCTAGTGGTTTGGAGAGGGCTGAAGCTTTCTTT
CDR3 protein: CASGLERAEAFF
clone size: -
D gene: -
J gene: TRBJ1-1
V gene: TRBV12-5

CDR3 DNA: TGTGCCAGCAGCCACGCTAGCGGGACACGAAATGAGCAGTTCTTC
CDR3 protein: CASSHASGTRNEQFF
clone size: -
D gene: TRBD2
J gene: TRBJ2-1
V gene: TRBV7-2

CDR3 DNA: TGTGCCAGCAGCGCGCGGGACAGGGGACCTGGGGCCAACGTCCTGACTTTC
CDR3 protein: CASSARDRGPGANVLTF
clone size: -
D gene: TRBD1
J gene: TRBJ2-6
V gene: TRBV9

CDR3 DNA: TGTGCCAGCAGCCGACAGGGGTCGAACACTGAAGCTTTCTTT
CDR3 protein: CASSRQGSNTEAFF
clone size: few
D gene: TRBD1
J gene: TRBJ1-1
V gene: TRBV9

CDR3 DNA: TGCAGAATGGTAGAGAACACTGAAGCTTTCTTT
CDR3 protein: CRMVENTEAFF
clone size: -
D gene: -
J gene: TRBJ1-1
V gene: TRBV20-1

CDR3 DNA: TGTGCCTGGAGTGAAGTCCAGGGGGACAGGCCAGAGTTCAAACTGTTTTTT
CDR3 protein: CAWSEVQGDRPEFKLFF
clone size: -
D gene: TRBD1
J gene: TRBJ1-4
V gene: TRBV30

CDR3 DNA: TGTGCCAGTAGTACAAATAGGGTCACTAGCTATGGCTACACCTTC
CDR3 protein: CASSTNRVTSYGYTF
clone size: -
D gene: -
J gene: TRBJ1-2
V gene: TRBV19

CDR3 DNA: TGTGCCAGCAGAATCGGGACTAGCGGGGGGCAAGGGCAGTTCTTC
CDR3 protein: CASRIGTSGGQGQFF
clone size: -
D gene: TRBD2
J gene: TRBJ2-1
V gene: TRBV6-5

CDR3 DNA: TGCGCCAGCAGCTTACAGGGTTACGGCTACACCTTC
CDR3 protein: CASSLQGYGYTF
clone size: -
D gene: -
J gene: TRBJ1-2
V gene: TRBV5-1

CDR3 DNA: TGTGCCAGCAGTTGGGGCGGACAGGGGGCTTCCTACGAGCAGTACTTC
CDR3 protein: CASSWGGQGASYEQYF
clone size: -
D gene: TRBD1
J gene: TRBJ2-7
V gene: TRBV27

CDR3 DNA: TGTGCCAGCAGTGTCGACAGGGGGCTAGTTGGAAATGAGCAGTTCTTC
CDR3 protein: CASSVDRGLVGNEQFF
clone size: -
D gene: TRBD1
J gene: TRBJ2-1
V gene: TRBV27

CDR3 DNA: TGTGCCAGCAGCGCGACAGGGCTATCAATCAATCAGCCCCAGCATTTT
CDR3 protein: CASSATGLSINQPQHF
clone size: few
D gene: TRBD1
J gene: TRBJ1-5
V gene: TRBV9

CDR3 DNA: TGTGCCAGTAGCCCCGACAGGGTTCCTAACACCGGGGAGCTGTTTTTT
CDR3 protein: CASSPDRVPNTGELFF
clone size: -
D gene: TRBD1
J gene: TRBJ2-2
V gene: TRBV19

CDR3 DNA: TGTGCCAGCAGTGAAGCGCGAGGAGGGCCCTGGGGCCGCAGGAATGAAGCTTTCTTT
CDR3 protein: CASSEARGGPWGRRNEAFF
clone size: -
D gene: -
J gene: TRBJ1-1
V gene: TRBV6-1

CDR3 DNA: TGTGCCAGCATCTACCGGGGGGGCACCTCTGGAAACACCATATATTTT
CDR3 protein: CASIYRGGTSGNTIYF
clone size: -
D gene: -
J gene: TRBJ1-3
V gene: TRBV5-6

CDR3 DNA: TGCGCCAGCAGCTTTAACCCGGGCGGGTCTGGGTTTGAAGCTTTCTTT
CDR3 protein: CASSFNPGGSGFEAFF
clone size: -
D gene: -
J gene: TRBJ1-1
V gene: TRBV5-1

CDR3 DNA: TGTGCCAACTACACCGAAACTAGCGTCACAGATACGCAGTATTTT
CDR3 protein: CANYTETSVTDTQYF
clone size: -
D gene: TRBD2
J gene: TRBJ2-3
V gene: TRBV6-6

CDR3 DNA: TGTGCCAGCAGAAGACCCGGGGACAGTGTTTGGTATGGCTACACCTTC
CDR3 protein: CASRRPGDSVWYGYTF
clone size: -
D gene: TRBD1
J gene: TRBJ1-2
V gene: TRBV28

CDR3 DNA: TGTGCCAGCAGTGGCGGGGAGGCTAGCAATCAGCCCCAGCATTTT
CDR3 protein: CASSGGEASNQPQHF
clone size: -
D gene: -
J gene: TRBJ1-5
V gene: TRBV6-1

CDR3 DNA: TGTGCTAGTGGAAGACAGGGTTCAGCGGATCAGCCCCAGCATTTT
CDR3 protein: CASGRQGSADQPQHF
clone size: -
D gene: TRBD1
J gene: TRBJ1-5
V gene: TRBV12-5

CDR3 DNA: TGTGCCAGCAGGGAAGGACAGAGTGGGGCTTTCTTT
CDR3 protein: CASREGQSGAFF
clone size: -
D gene: -
J gene: TRBJ1-1
V gene: TRBV25-1

CDR3 DNA: TGTGCCAGCAGTTACCCACTAGAGGCTAGCGGTAATGAGCAGTTCTTC
CDR3 protein: CASSYPLEASGNEQFF
clone size: -
D gene: TRBD2
J gene: TRBJ2-1
V gene: TRBV6-6

CDR3 DNA: TGTGCCAGCAGCCCCCGGACAGGTGCTAATGAAAAACTGTTTTTT
CDR3 protein: CASSPRTGANEKLFF
clone size: -
D gene: TRBD1
J gene: TRBJ1-4
V gene: TRBV11-2

CDR3 DNA: TGTGCCAGCAGTGTAATCGGGAGGGCCGTTGAGACCCAGTACTTC
CDR3 protein: CASSVIGRAVETQYF
clone size: -
D gene: TRBD2
J gene: TRBJ2-5
V gene: TRBV6-1

CDR3 DNA: TGTGCCAGCAGATCCACAGGGAGCTCCTATAATTCACCCCTCCACTTT
CDR3 protein: CASRSTGSSYNSPLHF
clone size: -
D gene: -
J gene: TRBJ1-6
V gene: TRBV28

CDR3 DNA: TGTGCCACCAGCGGGGGACAGGAAAGACACGAGCAGTACTTC
CDR3 protein: CATSGGQERHEQYF
clone size: once
D gene: TRBD1
J gene: TRBJ2-7
V gene: TRBV15

CDR3 DNA: TGTGCCAGCACCTTCCGGGACAGGGCGATCTCTGGAAACACCATATATTTT
CDR3 protein: CASTFRDRAISGNTIYF
clone size: -
D gene: TRBD1
J gene: TRBJ1-3
V gene: TRBV7-2

CDR3 DNA: TGTGCCTGGTCAACAGGGAAGAGGCAGTACTTC
CDR3 protein: CAWSTGKRQYF
clone size: -
D gene: -
J gene: TRBJ2-7
V gene: TRBV30

CDR3 DNA: TGTGCCAGCAGCTTCCGGGAGGTGTACAATGAGCAGTTCTTC
CDR3 protein: CASSFREVYNEQFF
clone size: -
D gene: TRBD2
J gene: TRBJ2-1
V gene: TRBV5-4

CDR3 DNA: TGTGCCAGCAGCTTCTCGGAGCGCAGCTCTGGAAACACCATATATTTT
CDR3 protein: CASSFSERSSGNTIYF
clone size: -
D gene: -
J gene: TRBJ1-3
V gene: TRBV7-6

CDR3 DNA: TGTGCCAGCAGCCGGACTAGCGGGAGAGGTGGGGAGTTCTTC
CDR3 protein: CASSRTSGRGGEFF
clone size: -
D gene: -
J gene: TRBJ2-1
V gene: TRBV21-1

CDR3 DNA: TGTGCCAGTAGTATGGGAGACGCCTCCTACGAGCAGTACTTC
CDR3 protein: CASSMGDASYEQYF
clone size: -
D gene: -
J gene: TRBJ2-7
V gene: TRBV19

CDR3 DNA: TGTGCCAGCAGCTTAAGTTTCCCAGGGGGAAACACCATATATTTT
CDR3 protein: CASSLSFPGGNTIYF
clone size: -
D gene: -
J gene: TRBJ1-3
V gene: TRBV7-2

CDR3 DNA: TGTGCCAGCAGAGACAGGGTCTCGTACAATGAGCAGTTCTTC
CDR3 protein: CASRDRVSYNEQFF
clone size: -
D gene: TRBD1
J gene: TRBJ2-1
V gene: TRBV25-1

CDR3 DNA: TGTGCCAGCAGCCATAAACAGGGGAAGAGTTTATATAATTCACCCCTCCACTTT
CDR3 protein: CASSHKQGKSLYNSPLHF
clone size: -
D gene: TRBD1
J gene: TRBJ1-6
V gene: TRBV27

CDR3 DNA: TGTGCCAGCTCACCCGGACAGAATGAAAAACTGTTTTTT
CDR3 protein: CASSPGQNEKLFF
clone size: -
D gene: -
J gene: TRBJ1-4
V gene: TRBV18

CDR3 DNA: TGCAGCGTTCGGACAGGGTTGAATAATCAGCCCCAGCATTTT
CDR3 protein: CSVRTGLNNQPQHF
clone size: -
D gene: TRBD1
J gene: TRBJ1-5
V gene: TRBV29-1

CDR3 DNA: TGTGCCAGCAGCGCCTGGACAGGGGATCAGCCCCAGCATTTT
CDR3 protein: CASSAWTGDQPQHF
clone size: -
D gene: TRBD1
J gene: TRBJ1-5
V gene: TRBV7-2

CDR3 DNA: TGTGCCACCAGCAGAGGCCGGCTAGCGGAAGATACGCAGTATTTT
CDR3 protein: CATSRGRLAEDTQYF
clone size: -
D gene: TRBD2
J gene: TRBJ2-3
V gene: TRBV15

CDR3 DNA: TGTGCCAGCAGCATGAGCCCCGACGGGAAACAGCCCCAGCATTTT
CDR3 protein: CASSMSPDGKQPQHF
clone size: once
D gene: -
J gene: TRBJ1-5
V gene: TRBV9

CDR3 DNA: TGTGCCAGCAGCTACCGACAGAGAAACACTGAAGCTTTCTTT
CDR3 protein: CASSYRQRNTEAFF
clone size: -
D gene: -
J gene: TRBJ1-1
V gene: TRBV7-2

CDR3 DNA: TGTGCCAGCAGCTTAGTGACAGTTTACACTGAAGCTTTCTTT
CDR3 protein: CASSLVTVYTEAFF
clone size: -
D gene: -
J gene: TRBJ1-1
V gene: TRBV7-8

CDR3 DNA: TGTGCCAGCAGTGGACAGGGTTGGGAGACCCAGTACTTC
CDR3 protein: CASSGQGWETQYF
clone size: -
D gene: TRBD1
J gene: TRBJ2-5
V gene: TRBV28

CDR3 DNA: TGTGCCAGCCAGGGGGGTACCAGGAACACTGAAGCTTTCTTT
CDR3 protein: CASQGGTRNTEAFF
clone size: once
D gene: TRBD1
J gene: TRBJ1-1
V gene: TRBV9

CDR3 DNA: TGCGCCAGCAGCCAACTGGGACTAGCGCGTGAGACCCAGTACTTC
CDR3 protein: CASSQLGLARETQYF
clone size: -
D gene: TRBD2
J gene: TRBJ2-5
V gene: TRBV4-1

CDR3 DNA: TGTGCCAGCTCACCGGTAAACAGGGCTCAAGAGACCCAGTACTTC
CDR3 protein: CASSPVNRAQETQYF
clone size: -
D gene: -
J gene: TRBJ2-5
V gene: TRBV18

CDR3 DNA: TGTGCCAGCAGCTTGGATTCCCAGGGAACAGATACGCAGTATTTT
CDR3 protein: CASSLDSQGTDTQYF
clone size: -
D gene: -
J gene: TRBJ2-3
V gene: TRBV5-6